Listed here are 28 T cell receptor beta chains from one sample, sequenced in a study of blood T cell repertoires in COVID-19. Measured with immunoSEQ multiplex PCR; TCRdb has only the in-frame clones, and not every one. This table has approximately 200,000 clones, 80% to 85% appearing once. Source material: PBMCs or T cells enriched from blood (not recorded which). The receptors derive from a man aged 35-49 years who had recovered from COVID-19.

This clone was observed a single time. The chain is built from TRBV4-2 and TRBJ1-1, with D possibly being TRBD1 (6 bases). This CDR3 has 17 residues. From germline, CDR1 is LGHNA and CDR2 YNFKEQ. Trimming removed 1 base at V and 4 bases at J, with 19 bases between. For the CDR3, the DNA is TGTGCCAGCAGCCAAGCCCTAACCCAACAGGGCCGCACTGAAGCTTTCTTT. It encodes CASSQALTQQGRTEAFF.

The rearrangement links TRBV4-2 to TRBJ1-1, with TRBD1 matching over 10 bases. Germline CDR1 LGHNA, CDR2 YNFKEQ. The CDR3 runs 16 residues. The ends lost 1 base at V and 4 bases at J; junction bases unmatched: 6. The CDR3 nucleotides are TGTGCCAGCAGCCAAGGCTGGGACAGGGGTACCACTGAAGCTTTCTTT. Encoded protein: CASSQGWDRGTTEAFF.

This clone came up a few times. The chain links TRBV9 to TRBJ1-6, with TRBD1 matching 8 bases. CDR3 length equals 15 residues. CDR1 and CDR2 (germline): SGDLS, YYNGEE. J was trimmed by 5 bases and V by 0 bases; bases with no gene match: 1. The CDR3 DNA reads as TGTGCCAGCAGCGTAGCAGGGGGCGATAATTCACCCCTCCACTTT. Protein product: CASSVAGGDNSPLHF.

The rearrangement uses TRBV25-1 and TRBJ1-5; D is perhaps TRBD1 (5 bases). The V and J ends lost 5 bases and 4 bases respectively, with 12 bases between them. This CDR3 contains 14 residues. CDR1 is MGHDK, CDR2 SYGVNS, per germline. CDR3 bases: TGTGCCAGCAGTAAGATGGGGCGAAATCAGCCCCAGCATTTT. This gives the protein CASSKMGRNQPQHF.

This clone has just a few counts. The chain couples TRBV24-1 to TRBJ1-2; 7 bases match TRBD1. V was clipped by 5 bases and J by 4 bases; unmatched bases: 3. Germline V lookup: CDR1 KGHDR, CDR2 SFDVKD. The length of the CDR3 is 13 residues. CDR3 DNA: TGTGCCACCAGTGGGGGACAGCTCTATGGCTACACCTTC. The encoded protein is CATSGGQLYGYTF.

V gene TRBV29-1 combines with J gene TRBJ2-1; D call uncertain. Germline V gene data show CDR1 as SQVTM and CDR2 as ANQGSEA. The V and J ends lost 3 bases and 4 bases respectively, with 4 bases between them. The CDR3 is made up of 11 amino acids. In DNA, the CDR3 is TGCAGCGTTGACAGTTACAATGAGCAGTTCTTC. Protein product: CSVDSYNEQFF.

The CDR3 sequence: CASSRTGGAAFF. CDR3 bases: TGTGCCAGCAGTCGGACAGGGGGCGCGGCTTTCTTT. The chain couples TRBV2 to TRBJ1-1, with TRBD1 matching 11 bases. CDR1 is SNHLY and CDR2 is FYNNEI in the germline V gene. After removal of 5 bases from V and 11 bases from J, the junction contained 4 bases not matched to a gene. The CDR3 is made up of 12 amino acids.

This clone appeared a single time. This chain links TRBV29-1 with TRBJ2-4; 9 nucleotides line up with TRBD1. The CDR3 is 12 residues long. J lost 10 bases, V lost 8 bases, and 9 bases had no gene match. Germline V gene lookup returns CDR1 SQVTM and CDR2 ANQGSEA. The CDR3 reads CSTTGQGRIQYF. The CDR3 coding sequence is TGCAGCACTACTGGACAGGGGAGGATTCAGTACTTC. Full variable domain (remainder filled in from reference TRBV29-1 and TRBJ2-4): SAVISQKPSRDICQRGTSLTIQCQVDSQVTMMFWYRQQPGQSLTLIATANQGSEATYESGFVIDKFPISRPNLTFSTLTVSNMSPEDSSIYLCSTTGQGRIQYFGAGTRLSVL.

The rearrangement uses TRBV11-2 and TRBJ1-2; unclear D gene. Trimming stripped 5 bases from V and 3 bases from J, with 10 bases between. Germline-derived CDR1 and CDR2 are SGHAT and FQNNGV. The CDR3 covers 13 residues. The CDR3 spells CASSPWTDYGYTF. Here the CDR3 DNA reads TGTGCCAGCAGCCCGTGGACTGACTATGGCTACACCTTC. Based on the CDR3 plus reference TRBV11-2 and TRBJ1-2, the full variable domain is EAGVAQSPRYKIIEKRQSVAFWCNPISGHATLYWYQQILGQGPKLLIQFQNNGVVDDSQLPKDRFSAERLKGVDSTLKIQPAKLEDSAVYLCASSPWTDYGYTFGSGTRLTVV.

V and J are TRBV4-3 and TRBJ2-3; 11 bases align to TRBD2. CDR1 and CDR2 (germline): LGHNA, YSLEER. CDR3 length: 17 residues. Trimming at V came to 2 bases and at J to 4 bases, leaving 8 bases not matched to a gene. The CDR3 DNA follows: TGCGCCAGCAGCCAATCCCTTAGCGGGGGGGCGGCAGATACGCAGTATTTT. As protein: CASSQSLSGGAADTQYF.

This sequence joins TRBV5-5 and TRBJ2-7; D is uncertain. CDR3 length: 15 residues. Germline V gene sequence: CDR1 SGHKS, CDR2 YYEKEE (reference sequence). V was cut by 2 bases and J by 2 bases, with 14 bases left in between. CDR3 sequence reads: CASSFSEVTTYEQYF. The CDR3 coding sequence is TGTGCCAGCAGCTTTAGTGAAGTCACCACCTACGAGCAGTACTTC.

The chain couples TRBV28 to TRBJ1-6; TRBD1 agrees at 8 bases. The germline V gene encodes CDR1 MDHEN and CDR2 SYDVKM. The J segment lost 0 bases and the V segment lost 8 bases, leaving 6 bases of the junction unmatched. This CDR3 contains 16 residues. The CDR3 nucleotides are TGTGCCAGCCTCGTTCAGGGGGCCTCCTATAATTCACCCCTCCACTTT. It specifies CASLVQGASYNSPLHF.

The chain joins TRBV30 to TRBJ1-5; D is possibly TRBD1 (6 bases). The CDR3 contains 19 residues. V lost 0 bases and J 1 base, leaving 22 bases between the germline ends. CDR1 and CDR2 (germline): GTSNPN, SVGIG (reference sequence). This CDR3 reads CAWSVTRGFAQISNQPQHF. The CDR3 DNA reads TGTGCCTGGAGTGTAACCAGGGGTTTTGCCCAAATAAGCAATCAGCCCCAGCATTTT.

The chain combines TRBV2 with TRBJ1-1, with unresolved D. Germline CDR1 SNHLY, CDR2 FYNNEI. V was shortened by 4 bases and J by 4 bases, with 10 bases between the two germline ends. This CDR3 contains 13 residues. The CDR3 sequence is CASSATGRTEAFF. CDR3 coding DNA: TGTGCCAGCAGTGCGACTGGCCGCACTGAAGCTTTCTTT.

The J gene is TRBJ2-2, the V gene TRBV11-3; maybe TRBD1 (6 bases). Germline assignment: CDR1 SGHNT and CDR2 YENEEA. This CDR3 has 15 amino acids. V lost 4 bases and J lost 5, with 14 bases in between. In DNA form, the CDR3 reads TGTGCCAGCAGCTATCGACAGGACACGACCGGGGAGCTGTTTTTT. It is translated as CASSYRQDTTGELFF.

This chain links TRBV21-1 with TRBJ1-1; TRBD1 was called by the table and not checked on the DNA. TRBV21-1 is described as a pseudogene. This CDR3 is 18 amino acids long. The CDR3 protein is CASSKDMDRAIMNTEAFF. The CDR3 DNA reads TGTGCCAGCAGCAAAGATATGGACAGGGCCATAATGAACACTGAAGCTTTCTTT.

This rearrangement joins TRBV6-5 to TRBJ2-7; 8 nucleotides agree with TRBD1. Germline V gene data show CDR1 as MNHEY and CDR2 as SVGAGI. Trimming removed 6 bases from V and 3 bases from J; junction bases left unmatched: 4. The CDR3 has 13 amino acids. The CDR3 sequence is CASRITGGYEQYF. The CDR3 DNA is TGTGCCAGCAGGATAACAGGGGGCTACGAGCAGTACTTC.

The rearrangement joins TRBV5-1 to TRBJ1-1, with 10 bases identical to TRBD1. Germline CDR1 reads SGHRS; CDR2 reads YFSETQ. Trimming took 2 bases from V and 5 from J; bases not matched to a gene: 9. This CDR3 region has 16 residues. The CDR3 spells CASSFGTGVMETEAFF. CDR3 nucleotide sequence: TGCGCCAGCAGCTTCGGGACAGGGGTAATGGAGACTGAAGCTTTCTTT.

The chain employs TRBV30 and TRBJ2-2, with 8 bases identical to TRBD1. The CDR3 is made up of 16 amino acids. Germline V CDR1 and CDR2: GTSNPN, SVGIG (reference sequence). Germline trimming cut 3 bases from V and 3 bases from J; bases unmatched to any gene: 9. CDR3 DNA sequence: TGTGCCTGGAGGGGCGACAGGGGAGTAGACACCGGGGAGCTGTTTTTT. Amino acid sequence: CAWRGDRGVDTGELFF.

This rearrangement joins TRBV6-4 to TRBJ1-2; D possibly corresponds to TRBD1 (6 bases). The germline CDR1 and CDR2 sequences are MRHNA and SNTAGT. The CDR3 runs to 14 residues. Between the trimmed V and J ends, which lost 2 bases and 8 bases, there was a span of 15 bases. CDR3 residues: CASSDVYAGAGYTF. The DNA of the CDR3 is TGTGCCAGCAGTGACGTCTACGCAGGGGCAGGCTACACCTTC.

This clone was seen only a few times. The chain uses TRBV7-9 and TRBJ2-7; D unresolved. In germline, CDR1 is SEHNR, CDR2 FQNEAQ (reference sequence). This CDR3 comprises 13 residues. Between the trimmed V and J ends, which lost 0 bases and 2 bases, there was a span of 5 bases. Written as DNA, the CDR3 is TGTGCCAGCAGCTTAGCGGAGACCTACGAGCAGTACTTC. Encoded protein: CASSLAETYEQYF.

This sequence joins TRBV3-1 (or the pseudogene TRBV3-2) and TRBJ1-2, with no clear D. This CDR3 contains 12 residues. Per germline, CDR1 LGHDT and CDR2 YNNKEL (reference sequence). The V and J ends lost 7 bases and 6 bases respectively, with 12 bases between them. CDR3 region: CASTLGVHGYTF. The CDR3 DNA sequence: TGTGCCAGCACCCTCGGGGTTCATGGCTACACCTTC.

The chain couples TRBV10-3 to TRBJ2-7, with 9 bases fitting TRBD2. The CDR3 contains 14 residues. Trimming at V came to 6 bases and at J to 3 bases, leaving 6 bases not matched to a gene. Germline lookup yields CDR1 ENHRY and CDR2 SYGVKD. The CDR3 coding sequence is TGTGCCATCAGCGAGCGGGGGGCCGGCTACGAGCAGTACTTC. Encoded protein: CAISERGAGYEQYF.

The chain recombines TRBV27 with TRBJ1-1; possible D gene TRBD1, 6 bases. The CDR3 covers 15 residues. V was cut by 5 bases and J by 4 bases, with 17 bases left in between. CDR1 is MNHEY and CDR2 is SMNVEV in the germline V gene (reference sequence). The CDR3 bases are TGTGCCAGCAGTCCCCAGAGCGCAGGGGTCACTGAAGCTTTCTTT. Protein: CASSPQSAGVTEAFF.

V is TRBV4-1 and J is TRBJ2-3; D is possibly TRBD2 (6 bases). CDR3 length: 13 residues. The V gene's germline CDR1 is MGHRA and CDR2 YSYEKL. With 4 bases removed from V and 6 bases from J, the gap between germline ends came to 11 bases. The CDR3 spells CASSPGVGDTQYF. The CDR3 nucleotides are TGCGCCAGCAGCCCGGGAGTCGGTGATACGCAGTATTTT.

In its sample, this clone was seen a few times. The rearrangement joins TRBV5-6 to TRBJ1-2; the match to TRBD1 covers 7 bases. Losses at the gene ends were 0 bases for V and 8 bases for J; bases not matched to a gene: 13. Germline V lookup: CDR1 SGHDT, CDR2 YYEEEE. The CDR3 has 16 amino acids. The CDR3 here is CASSLAFSDRMGGYTF. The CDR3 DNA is TGTGCCAGCAGCTTGGCGTTCTCGGACAGGATGGGGGGCTACACCTTC.

The CDR3 coding sequence is TGTGCCAGTAGTATTGAGGGACAGGGAGGTTACAATGAGCAGTTCTTC. It codes for CASSIEGQGGYNEQFF. The chain employs TRBV19 and TRBJ2-1, with 9 nucleotides matching TRBD1. Germline V CDR1 and CDR2: LNHDA, SQIVND (reference sequence). J lost 4 bases, V lost 3 bases, and 7 bases had no gene match. The CDR3 runs to 16 residues.

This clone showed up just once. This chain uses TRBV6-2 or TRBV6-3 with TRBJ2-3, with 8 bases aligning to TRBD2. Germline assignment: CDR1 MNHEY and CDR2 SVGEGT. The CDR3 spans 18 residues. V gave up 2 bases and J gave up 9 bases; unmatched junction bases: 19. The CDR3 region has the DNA TGTGCCAGCAGTTACGGGTTTGGTAGCGGGGCCGAAGGGCACACGCAGTATTTT. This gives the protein CASSYGFGSGAEGHTQYF.